A single sample gave rise to the 10 T cell receptor beta chains below, sequenced in a study of human versus mouse CDR3 diversity and MHC coevolution. Assay used: immunoSEQ multiplex PCR; TCRdb lists only in-frame clones, some missing. The sample lists over 60,000 clones; 85% to 95% were seen once. Sample: naive CD4+ T cells from blood. This sample's subset: CD45RO-negative CD62L-positive naive CD4 T cells. The receptors stem from a person aged 30-70 years in good health.

The chain employs TRBV11-2 and TRBJ2-1, with TRBD1 as a possible D gene (6 bases). Germline V gene sequence: CDR1 SGHAT, CDR2 FQNNGV. This CDR3 is 17 amino acids long. The V and J ends lost 2 bases and 2 bases respectively, with 16 bases between them. CDR3 sequence: CASSLTLGQSPYNEQFF. CDR3 sequence (DNA): TGTGCCAGCAGCTTAACCCTTGGACAGTCACCCTACAATGAGCAGTTCTTC.

The chain joins TRBV14 to TRBJ2-7; tentatively, D is TRBD2 (5 bases). This CDR3 contains 13 residues. The V end lost 1 base, the J end lost 6 bases, and 10 bases lay between the germline ends. Germline CDR1 reads SGHDN; CDR2 reads FVKESK. This CDR3 is CASSQGGVAEQYF. CDR3 DNA sequence: TGTGCCAGCAGCCAAGGGGGAGTGGCCGAGCAGTACTTC.

The chain joins TRBV7-2 to TRBJ2-2, with TRBD1 matching over 7 bases. The J segment lost 7 bases and the V segment lost 0 bases, leaving 5 bases of the junction unmatched. CDR1 SGHTA and CDR2 FQGNSA come from the germline V gene. The CDR3 has 15 residues. CDR3 nucleotides: TGTGCCAGCAGCTTAGCAGGGGGCGAAGTCGGGGAGCTGTTTTTT. Protein product: CASSLAGGEVGELFF. Combining the CDR3 with reference TRBV7-2 and TRBJ2-2 gives the whole variable domain GAGVSQSPSNKVTEKGKDVELRCDPISGHTALYWYRQSLGQGLEFLIYFQGNSAPDKSGLPSDRFSAERTGGSVSTLTIQRTQQEDSAVYLCASSLAGGEVGELFFGEGSRLTVL.

The chain joins TRBV19 to TRBJ2-3; 8 bases match TRBD1. The V segment lost 8 bases and the J segment 0 bases; nucleotides outside the gene matches: 7. The CDR3 extends over 15 amino acids. The germline CDR1 and CDR2 sequences are LNHDA and SQIVND (reference sequence). For the CDR3, the DNA is TGTGCCAGTGCCACCGGGACAGGCAGCACAGATACGCAGTATTTT. Translated: CASATGTGSTDTQYF.

V is TRBV30 and J is TRBJ1-2; TRBD1 is a possible D gene (5 bases). Germline V gives CDR1 GTSNPN, CDR2 SVGIG (reference sequence). The CDR3 runs to 14 residues. Between the trimmed V and J ends, which lost 3 bases and 4 bases, there was a span of 15 bases. CDR3 sequence (DNA): TGTGCCTGGAGGGGGGAGGGGACCGGCTATGGCTACACCTTC. Its protein is CAWRGEGTGYGYTF.

V gene TRBV27 combines with J gene TRBJ2-2, with a tentative D call TRBD1 (6 bases). The germline CDR1 and CDR2 sequences are MNHEY and SMNVEV (reference sequence). V shed 2 bases and J shed 3 bases, with 16 bases lying between them. This CDR3 has 17 residues. The chain's CDR3 is CASSLGIQGEDTGELFF. CDR3 in DNA: TGTGCCAGCAGTTTAGGGATACAGGGAGAGGACACCGGGGAGCTGTTTTTT.

This chain connects TRBV6-4 to TRBJ2-1; the match to TRBD1 covers 7 bases. This CDR3 has 14 amino acids. The trim removed 6 bases at V and 6 bases at J, leaving 8 bases unmatched. Germline V gives CDR1 MRHNA, CDR2 SNTAGT. This chain's CDR3 is CASSLTGNVNEQFF. The CDR3 DNA reads TGTGCCAGCAGCTTGACAGGGAATGTCAATGAGCAGTTCTTC.

The chain couples TRBV4-1 to TRBJ1-5; D may be TRBD1 (5 bases). CDR1 is MGHRA, CDR2 YSYEKL, per germline. V lost 0 bases and J lost 10, with 16 bases in between. The CDR3 contains 15 residues. The CDR3 sequence: CASSQDGAGRGPQHF. The DNA for the CDR3 is TGCGCCAGCAGCCAAGATGGCGCAGGGCGAGGCCCCCAGCATTTT.

The V gene is TRBV2, the J gene TRBJ1-3; 7 bases align to TRBD1. The V gene end was trimmed by 6 bases and the J gene end by 8 bases; junction bases not matched to a gene: 4. The CDR3 extends over 12 amino acids. CDR1 is SNHLY, CDR2 FYNNEI, per germline. The CDR3 reads CASSQQGHTIYF. The DNA for the CDR3 is TGTGCCAGCAGCCAACAGGGGCACACCATATATTTT.

The count of this clone is one. The chain has TRBV5-4 and TRBJ2-6, with a possible D match to TRBD2 (6 bases). The CDR3 is 18 amino acids. CDR1 SGHNT and CDR2 YYREEE come from the germline V gene (reference sequence). Deletions cut 1 base from V and 0 bases from J, with 14 bases between. CDR3 in amino acids: CASSLIGEAHSGANVLTF. In nucleotides, the CDR3 is TGTGCCAGCAGCTTGATAGGGGAGGCACACTCTGGGGCCAACGTCCTGACTTTC.